This is a list of T cell receptor beta chains from one sample in a study of response to subunit inactivated influenza vaccine. TCRdb redid the calling of the RT-PCR reads with MiXCR, one entry per CDR3 protein. The data hold roughly 540,000 distinct CDR3 sequences, with roughly 25% observed a single time. These data also featured in a second study, about T cells expressing NK-cell markers.

The input for sequencing was CD4+ T cells sorted from PBMCs, taken approximately 13 days after vaccination. Every receptor here comes from a man between 50 and 59 years old who received an inactivated influenza vaccine. The conserved cysteine and the conserved F or W are not part of the CDR3 here. A D gene is named only where the DNA matches it firmly.

v_call,d_call,cdr3_aa
TRBV20-1,-,SASERASYEQY
TRBV10-3,-,AISELGGDTQY
TRBV4-3,-,ASSQDLGGNSPLY
TRBV5-1,-,ASSLGGNLKQF
TRBV12-3/TRBV12-4,TRBD2,ASSFSSGRANTQY
TRBV7-8,-,ASSPRDIFGQPQH
TRBV5-1,-,ASSLRRTAITGELF
TRBV15,TRBD1,ATSGTGGNFYGYT
TRBV10-3,TRBD2,AISESGLAEYNEQF
TRBV12-3/TRBV12-4,-,ASSHGTATEAF
TRBV10-1,-,ASSESGLFQY
TRBV5-5,TRBD2,TSGVGGNTNTGELF
TRBV20-1,-,SAYRAGRGYT
TRBV7-3,-,ASSLSAGTTYNEQF
TRBV3-1,-,ASSQVAGKNTEAF
TRBV9,-,ASSGSQRRGVAYNEQF